The clone carrying this T cell receptor beta chain was found a few times. What it binds is not known. Memory CD4+ T cells were sorted as CD4+CD45RO+CD25- cells. Germline V gene data show CDR1 as SEHNR and CDR2 as FQNEAQ (reference sequence). Trimming left V 5 bases short and J 4 bases short, with 15 bases between. The CDR3 extends over 14 amino acids. Constant-region reverse primers amplified full-length variable regions, followed by semi-nested Nested Universal Primer A PCR. One entry per CDR3 protein, called by TCRdb with MiXCR from the 5' RACE reads. The top ten clones hold more than 2.5% of a sample with 60,000 to 65,000 distinct CDR3 sequences, about 20% of them seen once. Broader study findings: In terms of TCR gene usage, tumor memory CD4+ T cells clustered together with blood and lymph node memory CD4+ cells, as well as with lymph node naive CD4+ cells. The larger-cohort validation was restricted to a single TCR beta V-J rearrangement rather than whole repertoires.

The V and J genes are TRBV7-9 and TRBJ2-7; D is unresolved. Sequenced input: memory CD4+ T cells sorted from a lymph node. As for subset: memory CD4+ T cells, CD4+CD45RO+CD25-. The clonotype originates from a female donor with breast cancer. This CDR3 is CASSPHGVPYEQYF. The CDR3 DNA sequence: TGTGCCAGCAGCCCCCACGGAGTGCCTTACGAGCAGTACTTC.